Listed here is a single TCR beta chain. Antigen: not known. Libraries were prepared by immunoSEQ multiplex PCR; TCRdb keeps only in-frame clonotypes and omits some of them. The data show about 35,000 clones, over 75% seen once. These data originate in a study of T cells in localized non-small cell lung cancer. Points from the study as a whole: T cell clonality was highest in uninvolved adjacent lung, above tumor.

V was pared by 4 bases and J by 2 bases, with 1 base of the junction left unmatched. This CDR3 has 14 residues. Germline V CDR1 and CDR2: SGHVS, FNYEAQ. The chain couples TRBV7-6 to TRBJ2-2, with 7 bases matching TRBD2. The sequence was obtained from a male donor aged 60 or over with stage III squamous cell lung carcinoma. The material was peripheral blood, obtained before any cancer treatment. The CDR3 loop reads CASSWDYNTGELFF. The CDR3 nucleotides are TGTGCCAGCAGCTGGGACTACAACACCGGGGAGCTGTTTTTT.